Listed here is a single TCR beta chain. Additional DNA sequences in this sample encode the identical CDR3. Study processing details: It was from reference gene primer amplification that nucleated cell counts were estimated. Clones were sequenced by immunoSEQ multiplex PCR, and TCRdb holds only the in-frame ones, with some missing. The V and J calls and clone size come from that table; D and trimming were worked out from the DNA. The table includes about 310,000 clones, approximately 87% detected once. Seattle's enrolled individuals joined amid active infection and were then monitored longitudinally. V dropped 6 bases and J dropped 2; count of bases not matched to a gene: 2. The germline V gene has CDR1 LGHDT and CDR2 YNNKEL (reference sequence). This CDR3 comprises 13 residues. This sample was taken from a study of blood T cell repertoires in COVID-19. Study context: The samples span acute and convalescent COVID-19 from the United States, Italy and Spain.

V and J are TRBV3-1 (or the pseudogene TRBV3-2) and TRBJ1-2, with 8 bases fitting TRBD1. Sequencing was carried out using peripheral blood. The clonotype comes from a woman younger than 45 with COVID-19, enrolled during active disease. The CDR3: CASSRTGNYGYTF. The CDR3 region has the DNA TGTGCCAGCAGTCGGACAGGGAACTATGGCTACACCTTC.